Below, 21 T cell receptor beta chains from the same sample are listed, as sequenced in a study of T cell changes during pregnancy in multiple sclerosis. The protocol was immunoSEQ multiplex PCR, while the TCRdb copy is restricted to in-frame clones and leaves out a portion. The data show tens of thousands of clones, approximately 91% seen once. The material sequenced was peripheral blood, taken in the first trimester of pregnancy. Receptor source: a female donor with multiple sclerosis, enrolled in a pregnancy study.

The chain is built from TRBV9 and TRBJ2-2; 9 nucleotides agree with TRBD2. From germline, CDR1 is SGDLS and CDR2 YYNGEE. J lost 0 bases, V lost 3 bases, and 9 bases had no gene match. The CDR3 length is 18 residues. For the CDR3, the DNA is TGTGCCAGCAGCGGTGGACTAGCGACTACCGCGAACACCGGGGAGCTGTTTTTT. Protein product: CASSGGLATTANTGELFF.

The chain couples TRBV27 to TRBJ2-7; 9 bases are a match to TRBD1. Germline lookup yields CDR1 MNHEY and CDR2 SMNVEV (reference sequence). V trimming: 5 bases; J trimming: 6 bases; junction bases outside the gene matches: 11. This CDR3 region has 15 residues. This CDR3 reads CASSSPGTGWSEQYF. In nucleotides, the CDR3 is TGTGCCAGCAGTAGCCCCGGGACAGGGTGGTCCGAGCAGTACTTC.

The chain uses TRBV29-1 and TRBJ2-5; 7 bases map to TRBD1. Unmatched junction bases numbered 11, after V lost 5 bases and J lost 5 bases. This CDR3 contains 14 residues. Germline V gene lookup returns CDR1 SQVTM and CDR2 ANQGSEA. In nucleotides, the CDR3 is TGCAGCGTTCCTCGCAGGGGGAGTACGGAGACCCAGTACTTC. Residues: CSVPRRGSTETQYF.

V is TRBV27 and J is TRBJ1-2, with 7 bases that match TRBD1. CDR1 MNHEY and CDR2 SMNVEV come from the germline V gene (reference sequence). The CDR3 runs to 13 residues. V lost 5 bases and J lost 2; bases outside the gene matches: 2. CDR3 region: CASSIQGNYGYTF. In DNA form, the CDR3 reads TGTGCCAGCAGTATACAGGGGAACTATGGCTACACCTTC.

The chain links TRBV4-1 to TRBJ2-3; D unresolved. There are 15 residues in the CDR3. Germline-derived CDR1 and CDR2 are MGHRA and YSYEKL. V was cut by 1 base and J by 0 bases, with 8 bases left in between. The CDR3 loop is CASSQAIRSTDTQYF. CDR3 nucleotide sequence: TGCGCCAGCAGCCAAGCTATCCGGAGCACAGATACGCAGTATTTT.

This sequence joins TRBV19 and TRBJ1-1, with D possibly matching TRBD1 (6 bases). The CDR3 consists of 14 residues. Trimming removed 7 bases at V and 5 bases at J, with 17 bases between. From germline, CDR1 is LNHDA and CDR2 SQIVND (reference sequence). In DNA, the CDR3 is TGTGCCAGTACCCTGGGCGGGGGGCGGACTGAAGCTTTCTTT. Translated, it gives CASTLGGGRTEAFF.

This rearrangement joins TRBV7-9 to TRBJ2-5; 13 positions agree with TRBD2. This CDR3 comprises 18 residues. Trimming at V came to 5 bases and at J to 0 bases, leaving 9 bases not matched to a gene. CDR1 and CDR2 (germline): SEHNR, FQNEAQ (reference sequence). The CDR3 here is CASSLGLAGRKYQETQYF. The CDR3 DNA reads TGTGCCAGCAGCCTGGGACTAGCGGGGCGGAAGTACCAAGAGACCCAGTACTTC.

The J gene is TRBJ1-5, the V gene TRBV6-5; a possible D gene is TRBD1 (5 bases). This CDR3 contains 13 residues. V lost 2 bases to trimming and J lost 6 bases, with 8 bases between them. The germline CDR1 and CDR2 sequences are MNHEY and SVGAGI. CDR3 nucleotides: TGTGCCAGCAGTTACGGGGGGGGTCAGCCCCAGCATTTT. Its protein product is CASSYGGGQPQHF.

This clone was seen a single time. The V and J genes are TRBV4-2 and TRBJ1-4; 7 bases are a match to TRBD1. Germline assignment: CDR1 LGHNA and CDR2 YNFKEQ. There are 13 residues in the CDR3. V gave up 1 base and J gave up 7 bases; unmatched junction bases: 0. CDR3 region: CASSQGQGEKLFF. CDR3 bases: TGTGCCAGCAGCCAAGGACAGGGTGAAAAACTGTTTTTT.

This clone was seen just once. No DNA is shown, since the ends of the CDR3 on it are uncertain; the CDR3 is the one TCRdb lists. The J gene is TRBJ2-7, the V gene TRBV27; the table's D call, TRBD1, was not checked against the DNA. Germline-derived CDR1 and CDR2 are MNHEY and SMNVEV (reference sequence). The CDR3 is made up of 16 amino acids, end residues included. CDR3 residues: CASSTSPGTGIYEQYF.

The gene calls are TRBV28 and TRBJ2-3, with 7 bases aligning to TRBD1. This CDR3 has 14 residues. The V gene end was trimmed by 6 bases and the J gene end by 7 bases; junction bases not matched to a gene: 10. CDR1 is MDHEN and CDR2 is SYDVKM in the germline V gene. The DNA of the CDR3 is TGTGCCAGCAGAACTACAGGGGCCCTCAATACGCAGTATTTT. Translating it yields CASRTTGALNTQYF.

The V and J genes are TRBV28 and TRBJ2-7, with no clear D. The CDR3 length is 13 residues. The germline V gene has CDR1 MDHEN and CDR2 SYDVKM. Trimming cost V 2 bases and J 0 bases, with 5 bases left between them. The CDR3 DNA sequence: TGTGCCAGCAGTTTACACAGCTCCTACGAGCAGTACTTC. Translating gives CASSLHSSYEQYF.

The V call is TRBV19, the J call TRBJ1-5, with TRBD1 as a possible D gene (5 bases). Per the germline V gene, CDR1 is LNHDA and CDR2 is SQIVND (reference sequence). The CDR3 is 15 amino acids. The V gene lost 9 bases and the J gene lost 7 bases, with 22 bases spanning the gap. The CDR3 DNA reads TGTGCCAGCTCTACCCAGGCGGGGGAGGGGCAGCCCCAGCATTTT. Protein product: CASSTQAGEGQPQHF.

This chain joins TRBV28 and TRBJ2-2; D is possibly TRBD1 (5 bases). Germline V gene data show CDR1 as MDHEN and CDR2 as SYDVKM. V gave up 8 bases and J gave up 4 bases, with 8 bases separating them. The CDR3 runs to 12 residues. CDR3 amino acids: CASSRVTGELFF. In DNA, the CDR3 is TGTGCCAGCTCCAGGGTCACCGGGGAGCTGTTTTTT.

The chain combines TRBV9 with TRBJ2-1; D is undetermined. The germline V gene has CDR1 SGDLS and CDR2 YYNGEE. V was cut by 3 bases and J by 2 bases, with 12 bases left in between. The CDR3 sequence is 15 residues long. The CDR3 protein is CASSASGSPYNEQFF. Written as DNA, the CDR3 is TGTGCCAGCAGCGCCTCCGGGTCTCCCTACAATGAGCAGTTCTTC.

This chain uses TRBV4-3 with TRBJ2-7, with 8 bases that match TRBD1. Germline CDR1 LGHNA, CDR2 YSLEER. The trim removed 4 bases at V and 7 bases at J, leaving 9 bases unmatched. The CDR3 is 14 amino acids. The CDR3 here is CASSPTGVAGEQYF. The CDR3 region has the DNA TGCGCCAGCAGCCCGACAGGGGTTGCGGGGGAGCAGTACTTC.

The chain joins TRBV5-1 to TRBJ2-3; 11 bases map to TRBD2. This CDR3 is built from 16 residues. The ends lost 5 bases at V and 1 base at J; junction bases unmatched: 6. Per the germline V gene, CDR1 is SGHRS and CDR2 is YFSETQ. The CDR3 bases are TGCGCCAGCAGACATAAACTAGCGGGAGGCACAGATACGCAGTATTTT. As protein: CASRHKLAGGTDTQYF.

The CDR3 loop is CVRSPLGRGRMETQYF. The CDR3 nucleotides read TGTGTCAGAAGCCCCCTTGGTAGGGGGCGGATGGAGACCCAGTACTTC. This sequence joins TRBV7-5 and TRBJ2-5; the table's D call, TRBD1, was not checked against the DNA. TRBV7-5 is assigned pseudogene status. This CDR3 spans 16 amino acids.

This sequence joins TRBV30 and TRBJ1-1; TRBD1 matches 7 bases. Germline V gene lookup returns CDR1 GTSNPN and CDR2 SVGIG (reference sequence). The J segment lost 1 base and the V segment lost 4 bases, leaving 6 bases of the junction unmatched. The CDR3 runs 14 residues. This chain's CDR3 is CAWNGDRQNTEAFF. The CDR3 region has the DNA TGTGCCTGGAATGGGGACAGACAGAACACTGAAGCTTTCTTT. Combining the CDR3 with reference TRBV30 and TRBJ1-1 gives the whole variable domain SQTIHQWPATLVQPVGSPLSLECTVEGTSNPNLYWYRQAAGRGLQLLFYSVGIGQISSEVPQNLSASRPQDRQFILSSKKLLLSDSGFYLCAWNGDRQNTEAFFGQGTRLTVV.

There are a few counts of this clone. The rearrangement uses TRBV7-7 and TRBJ2-7; the match to TRBD2 covers 8 bases. Germline V CDR1 and CDR2: SSHAT, FNYEAQ (reference sequence). The junction had 4 bases not matched to a gene; V was cut back by 5 bases and J by 4 bases. The CDR3 has 13 amino acids. The CDR3 DNA is TGTGCCAGCAGCCAGGCGGGGGGTTACGAGCAGTACTTC. Protein: CASSQAGGYEQYF.

The V gene is TRBV6-1, the J gene TRBJ1-2; weak D call: TRBD1 (5 bases). The CDR3 loop spans 15 amino acids. Germline values: CDR1 MNHNS, CDR2 SASEGT. Trimming shortened V by 7 bases and J by 0 bases, and 15 bases separated the two germline ends. The CDR3: CASKPEGFSNYGYTF. CDR3 in DNA: TGTGCCAGCAAACCGGAGGGGTTCTCTAACTATGGCTACACCTTC.